The present TCR beta chain was sequenced within a study of patients and donors after allogeneic stem cell transplantation. CDR3 length: 14 amino acids. V was trimmed by 4 bases and J by 4 bases, leaving 11 bases between them. Germline V gene lookup returns CDR1 ENHRY and CDR2 SYGVKD. MiXCR, run by TCRdb on the RT-PCR reads, gives a single entry per CDR3 protein. The data show about 210,000 distinct CDR3 sequences, around two fifths seen once. This chain joins TRBV10-3 and TRBJ1-5, with a weak D call TRBD1 (5 bases). The TCR originated in a human donor who was either an allogeneic HSCT recipient or a stem cell or donor lymphocyte infusion donor (not recorded which). It is not recorded whose cells these are; they may come from a transplant donor. Sequencing used blood, either unsorted or a sorted T cell fraction (not recorded which). CDR3 region: CAISGDRTNQPQHF. Here the CDR3 DNA reads TGTGCCATCAGTGGGGACCGAACGAATCAGCCCCAGCATTTT.